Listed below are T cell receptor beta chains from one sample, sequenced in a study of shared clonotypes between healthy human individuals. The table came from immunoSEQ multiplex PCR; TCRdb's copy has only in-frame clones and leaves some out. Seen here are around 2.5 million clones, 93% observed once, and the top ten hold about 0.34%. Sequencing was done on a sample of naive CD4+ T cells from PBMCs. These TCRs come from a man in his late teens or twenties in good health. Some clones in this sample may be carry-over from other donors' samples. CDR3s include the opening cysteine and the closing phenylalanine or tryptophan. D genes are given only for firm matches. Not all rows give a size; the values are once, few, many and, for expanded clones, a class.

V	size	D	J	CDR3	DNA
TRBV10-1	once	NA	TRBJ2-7	CASSGGSQGSEQYF	TGCGCCAGCAGTGGGGGCTCACAGGGCAGCGAGCAGTACTTC
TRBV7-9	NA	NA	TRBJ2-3	CASSLGRSEGQYF	TGTGCCAGCAGCTTAGGTCGGTCCGAGGGGCAGTATTTT
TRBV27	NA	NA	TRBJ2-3	CASSSTDTQYF	TGTGCCAGCAGTTCGACAGATACGCAGTATTTT
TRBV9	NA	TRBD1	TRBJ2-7	CASSVGGQGGIHEQYF	TGTGCCAGCAGCGTAGGGGGACAGGGTGGAATCCACGAGCAGTACTTC
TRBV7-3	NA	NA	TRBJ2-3	CASSSGVSQITDTQYF	TGTGCCAGCAGCTCAGGAGTTTCTCAAATCACAGATACGCAGTATTTT
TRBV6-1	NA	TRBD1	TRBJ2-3	CASSGLRGTGDGDTQYF	TGTGCCAGCAGTGGCCTCAGAGGGACAGGGGATGGAGATACGCAGTATTTT
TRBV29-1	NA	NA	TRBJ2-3	CSVEGGGEGVDTQYF	TGCAGCGTTGAAGGTGGCGGAGAGGGAGTGGATACGCAGTATTTT
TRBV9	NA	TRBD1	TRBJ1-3	CASSATGGENTIYF	TGTGCCAGCAGCGCGACAGGGGGCGAAAACACCATATATTTT
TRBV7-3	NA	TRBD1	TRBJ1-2	CASSSTGGGINYGYTF	TGTGCCAGCAGCTCCACAGGGGGCGGTATTAACTATGGCTACACCTTC
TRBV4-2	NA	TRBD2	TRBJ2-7	CASSQSTSGTPYEQYF	TGTGCCAGCAGCCAATCTACTAGCGGGACACCCTACGAGCAGTACTTC
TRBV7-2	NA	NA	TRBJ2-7	CASSSPNRHYEQYF	TGTGCCAGCAGCTCCCCTAACAGGCACTACGAGCAGTACTTC
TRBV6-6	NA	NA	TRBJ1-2	CASSPRPLRGYTF	TGTGCCAGCAGTCCGAGACCCCTACGGGGCTACACCTTC
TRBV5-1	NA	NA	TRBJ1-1	CASSGDLQYNTEAFF	TGCGCCAGCAGCGGGGACCTTCAGTACAACACTGAAGCTTTCTTT
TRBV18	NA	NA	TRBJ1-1	CASSPLPAGRNTEAFF	TGTGCCAGCTCACCTCTTCCCGCAGGGAGGAACACTGAAGCTTTCTTT
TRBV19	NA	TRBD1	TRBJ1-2	CASSILDRDYGYTF	TGTGCCAGTAGTATTCTCGACAGGGATTATGGCTACACCTTC
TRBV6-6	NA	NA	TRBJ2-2	CASSYSHRELTGELFF	TGTGCCAGCAGTTACTCTCACCGGGAACTCACCGGGGAGCTGTTTTTT
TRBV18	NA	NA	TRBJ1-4	CASSPNIATNEKLFF	TGTGCCAGCTCACCGAACATCGCAACTAATGAAAAACTGTTTTTT
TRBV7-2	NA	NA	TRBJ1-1	CASSPEWGTEAFF	TGTGCCAGCAGCCCAGAGTGGGGCACTGAAGCTTTCTTT
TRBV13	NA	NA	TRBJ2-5	CASSLVPREETQYF	TGTGCCAGCAGCTTAGTGCCGCGGGAAGAGACCCAGTACTTC
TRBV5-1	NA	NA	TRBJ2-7	CASSLGQRSYEQYF	TGCGCCAGCAGCTTGGGACAGCGTTCCTACGAGCAGTACTTC
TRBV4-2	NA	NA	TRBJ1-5	CASSQEPGPSNQPQHF	TGTGCCAGCAGCCAAGAGCCGGGGCCCAGCAATCAGCCCCAGCATTTT
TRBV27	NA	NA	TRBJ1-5	CASSSGATQHF	TGTGCCAGCAGTTCCGGGGCGACCCAGCATTTT
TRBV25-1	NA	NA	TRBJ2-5	CASSEYGGPETQYF	TGTGCCAGCAGTGAATATGGGGGGCCGGAGACCCAGTACTTC
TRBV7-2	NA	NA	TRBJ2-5	CASSWTQNQETQYF	TGTGCCAGCAGCTGGACACAGAATCAAGAGACCCAGTACTTC
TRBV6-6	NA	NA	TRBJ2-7	CASSYSIGRDRYF	TGTGCCAGCAGTTACTCGATCGGCAGGGATCGGTACTTC
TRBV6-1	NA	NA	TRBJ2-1	CAIVPEAPYNEQFF	TGTGCCATCGTCCCCGAGGCCCCCTACAATGAGCAGTTCTTC
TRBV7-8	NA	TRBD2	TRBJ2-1	CASSLGTSGAPLDEQFF	TGTGCCAGCAGCCTTGGGACTAGCGGGGCCCCGTTGGATGAGCAGTTCTTC
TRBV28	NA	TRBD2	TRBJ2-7	CASDTTRSGDYEQYF	TGTGCCAGCGACACGACTAGGAGCGGGGACTACGAGCAGTACTTC
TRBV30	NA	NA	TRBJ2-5	CAGKTLPGPGETQYF	TGTGCCGGAAAAACCCTCCCCGGACCCGGAGAGACCCAGTACTTC
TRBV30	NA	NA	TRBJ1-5	CAWSVSGNNQPQHF	TGTGCCTGGAGTGTATCCGGGAACAATCAGCCCCAGCATTTT
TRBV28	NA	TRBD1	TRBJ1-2	CASNDPGQDPTTYGYTF	TGTGCCAGCAACGACCCGGGACAGGACCCCACTACCTATGGCTACACCTTC
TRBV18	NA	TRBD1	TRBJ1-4	CASSPQGATNEKLFF	TGTGCCAGCTCACCGCAGGGGGCAACTAATGAAAAACTGTTTTTT
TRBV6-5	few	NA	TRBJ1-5	CASRQGRQPQHF	TGTGCCAGCAGACAAGGGAGACAGCCCCAGCATTTT
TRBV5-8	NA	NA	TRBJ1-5	CASSLGEVRNQPQHF	TGTGCCAGCAGCTTGGGGGAGGTGCGGAATCAGCCCCAGCATTTT
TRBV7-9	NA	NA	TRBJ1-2	CASSLSVLTVGGYTF	TGTGCCAGCAGCTTATCCGTGCTGACAGTAGGTGGCTACACCTTC
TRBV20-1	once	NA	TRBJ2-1	CSLDGVHEQFF	TGCAGTTTAGACGGTGTTCATGAGCAGTTCTTC
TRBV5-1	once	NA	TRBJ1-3	CASSFSGSGNTIYF	TGCGCCAGCAGCTTCTCAGGCTCTGGAAACACCATATATTTT
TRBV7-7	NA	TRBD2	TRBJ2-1	CASSFGTSAYNEQFF	TGTGCCAGCAGCTTTGGGACTAGCGCGTACAATGAGCAGTTCTTC
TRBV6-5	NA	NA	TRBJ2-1	CASSYRSGDGEQFF	TGTGCCAGCAGTTATAGGTCGGGGGATGGTGAGCAGTTCTTC
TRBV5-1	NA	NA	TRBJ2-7	CASSLARGPSSYEQYF	TGCGCCAGCAGCTTGGCCCGGGGCCCCAGCTCCTACGAGCAGTACTTC
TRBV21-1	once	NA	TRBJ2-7	CASSSNLADVPYEQYF	TGTGCCAGCAGCTCCAATCTAGCGGACGTTCCCTACGAGCAGTACTTC
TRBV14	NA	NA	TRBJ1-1	CASSQVGHPALNTEAFF	TGTGCCAGCAGCCAAGTTGGTCACCCGGCACTGAACACTGAAGCTTTCTTT
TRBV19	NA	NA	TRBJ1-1	CASSRDLSTPEAFF	TGTGCCAGTAGTCGGGATCTTTCAACCCCTGAAGCTTTCTTT
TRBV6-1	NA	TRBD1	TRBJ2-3	CASSDGQEDTQYF	TGTGCCAGCAGTGACGGACAGGAGGATACGCAGTATTTT
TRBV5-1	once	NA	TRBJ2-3	CASSRDTDTQYF	TGCGCCAGCTCGAGGGACACAGATACGCAGTATTTT
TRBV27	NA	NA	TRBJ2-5	CASSLRRRETQYF	TGTGCCAGCAGTTTGCGTAGGAGGGAGACCCAGTACTTC
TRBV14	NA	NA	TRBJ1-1	CASSQDGHPATEAFF	TGTGCCAGCAGCCAAGACGGACACCCTGCGACTGAAGCTTTCTTT
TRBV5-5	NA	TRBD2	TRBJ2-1	CASSAYTSGKGGEQFF	TGTGCCAGCAGCGCCTACACTAGCGGGAAGGGCGGTGAGCAGTTCTTC
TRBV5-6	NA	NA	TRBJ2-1	CASSPPTSQNEQFF	TGTGCCAGCAGCCCACCAACTAGTCAGAATGAGCAGTTCTTC
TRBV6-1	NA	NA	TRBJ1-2	CASTRPPDTYGYTF	TGTGCCAGCACTAGGCCTCCGGATACCTATGGCTACACCTTC
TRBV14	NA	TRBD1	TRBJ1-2	CASSQDWGQDYGYTF	TGTGCCAGCAGCCAAGATTGGGGACAGGACTATGGCTACACCTTC